Listed below are T cell receptor beta chains from one sample, sequenced in a study of blood T cell repertoires in COVID-19. The assay was immunoSEQ multiplex PCR, and TCRdb's table has in-frame clones only and misses some. The table has about 270,000 clones, around 84% seen once. Sequencing was done on a sample of peripheral blood. These receptors originate from a human donor with COVID-19, enrolled during active disease. The donor label of this sample is uncertain. The CDR3 runs from the conserved cysteine through the conserved F or W. The D gene is left open where the match is weak. Clone size is shown for a subset of rows, as once, few, many or a class of expanded clone.

D: NA
size: NA
V: TRBV28
J: TRBJ2-5
CDR3: CASSSTVMATTQETQYF
DNA: TGTGCCAGCAGTTCCACGGTAATGGCTACGACACAAGAGACCCAGTACTTC

D: TRBD2
size: NA
V: TRBV5-4
J: TRBJ2-7
CDR3: CASSLDSGSSYEQYF
DNA: TGTGCCAGCAGTTTGGATAGCGGGAGCTCCTACGAGCAGTACTTC

D: NA
size: few
V: TRBV27
J: TRBJ1-3
CDR3: CASSRGQVGGNTIYF
DNA: TGTGCCAGCAGCCGAGGGCAAGTAGGAGGAAACACCATATATTTT

D: NA
size: few
V: TRBV2
J: TRBJ1-5
CDR3: CASRSGPGEGQPQHF
DNA: TGTGCCAGCAGGTCCGGTCCCGGGGAGGGTCAGCCCCAGCATTTT

D: NA
size: few
V: TRBV3-1/TRBV3-2
J: TRBJ2-1
CDR3: CASSQATGGDNEQFF
DNA: TGTGCCAGCAGCCAAGCTACAGGGGGGGACAATGAGCAGTTCTTC

D: NA
size: once
V: TRBV5-1
J: TRBJ2-1
CDR3: CASSPLLGYNEQFF
DNA: TGCGCCAGCAGCCCTTTACTAGGCTACAATGAGCAGTTCTTC

D: NA
size: NA
V: TRBV5-1
J: TRBJ1-5
CDR3: CASSLDSASHQPQHF
DNA: TGCGCCAGCAGCTTGGACAGTGCATCCCATCAGCCCCAGCATTTT

D: NA
size: NA
V: TRBV18
J: TRBJ1-1
CDR3: CASSPPGSRAFF
DNA: TGTGCCAGCTCACCCCCGGGGAGTCGGGCTTTCTTT

D: TRBD1
size: NA
V: TRBV30
J: TRBJ2-2
CDR3: CAWSVQGSGELFF
DNA: TGTGCCTGGAGTGTACAGGGGTCCGGGGAGCTGTTTTTT

D: NA
size: NA
V: TRBV4-3
J: TRBJ1-2
CDR3: CASSQQPAGTPVGGYTF
DNA: TGCGCCAGCAGCCAACAACCAGCGGGGACGCCGGTCGGAGGCTACACCTTC

D: NA
size: NA
V: TRBV7-9
J: TRBJ2-2
CDR3: CASSPGRGGNTGELFF
DNA: TGTGCCAGCAGCCCGGGTCGGGGAGGGAACACCGGGGAGCTGTTTTTT

D: TRBD1
size: NA
V: TRBV6-5
J: TRBJ1-6
CDR3: CASSYSNRGNSPLHF
DNA: TGTGCCAGCAGTTACAGTAACAGGGGAAATTCACCCCTCCACTTT

D: NA
size: NA
V: TRBV4-3
J: TRBJ1-2
CDR3: CASSQEARLAAGGYTF
DNA: TGCGCCAGCAGCCAAGAGGCCAGGCTCGCAGCAGGAGGCTACACCTTC

D: TRBD2
size: NA
V: TRBV11-3
J: TRBJ2-1
CDR3: CASSLGGRGYNEQFF
DNA: TGTGCCAGCAGCTTAGGCGGGAGGGGTTACAATGAGCAGTTCTTC

D: NA
size: NA
V: TRBV6-1
J: TRBJ1-2
CDR3: CASSETGFYGYTF
DNA: TGTGCCAGCAGTGAAACAGGGTTCTATGGCTACACCTTC

D: TRBD1
size: NA
V: TRBV5-1
J: TRBJ2-5
CDR3: CASSSTGGAGEETQYF
DNA: TGCGCCAGCAGCTCTACAGGGGGCGCGGGTGAGGAGACCCAGTACTTC

D: NA
size: NA
V: TRBV11-2
J: TRBJ1-1
CDR3: CASSLVRREAFF
DNA: TGTGCCAGCAGCTTAGTGCGCAGGGAAGCTTTCTTT

D: NA
size: NA
V: TRBV27
J: TRBJ2-2
CDR3: CASSLHLGGPTGELFF
DNA: TGTGCCAGCAGCCTCCACTTGGGGGGTCCCACCGGGGAGCTGTTTTTT

D: TRBD2
size: NA
V: TRBV19
J: TRBJ2-3
CDR3: CASSPRLAGELDTQYF
DNA: TGTGCCAGTAGTCCTAGACTAGCGGGAGAGCTAGATACGCAGTATTTT

D: NA
size: NA
V: TRBV27
J: TRBJ2-1
CDR3: CASSGDRSSYNEQFF
DNA: TGTGCCAGCAGTGGAGACCGGAGCTCCTACAATGAGCAGTTCTTC

D: TRBD1
size: NA
V: TRBV6-1
J: TRBJ1-1
CDR3: CASSEVFYGGQLNTEAFF
DNA: TGTGCCAGCAGTGAAGTATTTTATGGGGGACAGTTGAACACTGAAGCTTTCTTT

D: TRBD2
size: NA
V: TRBV28
J: TRBJ2-3
CDR3: CASSFLAGGGGDTQYF
DNA: TGTGCCAGCAGTTTTCTAGCGGGAGGAGGGGGAGATACGCAGTATTTT

D: TRBD1
size: NA
V: TRBV30
J: TRBJ1-2
CDR3: CAWSADRGADYGYTF
DNA: TGTGCCTGGAGCGCGGACAGGGGAGCGGATTATGGCTACACCTTC

D: TRBD1
size: NA
V: TRBV2
J: TRBJ2-7
CDR3: CASSQIRDRGHEQYF
DNA: TGTGCCAGCAGCCAAATCCGGGACAGGGGCCACGAGCAGTACTTC